The rows below give T cell receptor beta chains drawn from one sample of a study of cytomegalovirus exposure and HLA in healthy donors. Assay used: immunoSEQ multiplex PCR; TCRdb lists only in-frame clones, some missing. Of fewer than 150,000 clones in the sample, around 77% were seen once. What was sequenced was PBMCs. Source of these receptors: a man aged 25-45 years in good health and CMV-seronegative. CDR3s include the opening cysteine and the closing phenylalanine or tryptophan. The D gene is left open where the match is weak. Expanded clones get a size class; other rows say once, few or many, or leave the size out.

j_call,clone_size,v_call,d_call,cdr3_aa,cdr3_nt
TRBJ2-7,.,TRBV4-1,TRBD2,CASSQGRGGQLYEQYF,TGCGCCAGCAGCCAAGGAAGGGGAGGGCAGTTATACGAGCAGTACTTC
TRBJ1-2,.,TRBV11-2,TRBD1,CASSLFRAGGAGGYTF,TGTGCCAGCAGCTTATTTAGGGCAGGGGGCGCCGGTGGCTACACCTTC
TRBJ2-1,.,TRBV28,TRBD2,CASSPAPGLAGNEQFF,TGTGCCAGCAGTCCCGCTCCGGGACTAGCGGGCAATGAGCAGTTCTTC
TRBJ2-7,.,TRBV4-1,TRBD1,CASSQETGGYEQYF,TGCGCCAGCAGCCAAGAGACAGGGGGCTACGAGCAGTACTTC
TRBJ2-3,.,TRBV14,.,CASSQLLGKDPTGTDTQYF,TGTGCCAGCAGCCAACTCCTCGGGAAGGATCCGACGGGCACAGATACGCAGTATTTT
TRBJ1-6,.,TRBV19,.,CASQDPQVLPLPPLHF,TGTGCCAGTCAAGACCCCCAGGTATTGCCATTGCCACCCCTCCACTTT
TRBJ1-2,.,TRBV10-1,TRBD1,CASSPQGDYGYTF,TGCGCCAGCAGCCCTCAGGGGGATTATGGCTACACCTTC
TRBJ1-1,.,TRBV6-5,TRBD1,CASRIIRGPGTEAFF,TGTGCCAGCAGAATAATCAGGGGGCCTGGGACTGAAGCTTTCTTT
TRBJ1-2,.,TRBV6-5,.,CASSPDSTSYGYTF,TGTGCCAGCAGCCCGGACAGTACAAGCTATGGCTACACCTTC
TRBJ2-7,.,TRBV6-5,.,CASSSSLPHSEQYF,TGTGCCAGCAGTTCATCACTACCCCATTCCGAGCAGTACTTC
TRBJ1-5,.,TRBV27,.,CASSPSLVSNQPQHF,TGTGCCAGCAGTCCCTCCCTTGTTAGCAATCAGCCCCAGCATTTT
TRBJ1-4,few,TRBV28,.,CASSLLTGPGKKLFF,TGTGCCAGCTCCCTTCTTACGGGCCCCGGGAAAAAACTGTTTTTT
TRBJ2-1,.,TRBV7-6,TRBD2,CASSLGGTSGQFF,TGTGCCAGCAGCTTAGGGGGGACTAGCGGGCAGTTCTTC
TRBJ1-2,.,TRBV5-4,TRBD1,CASSPDRGGDYTF,TGTGCCAGCAGCCCCGACAGGGGAGGGGACTACACCTTC
TRBJ1-1,.,TRBV5-1,TRBD1,CAGSEGQFMNTEAFF,TGCGCCGGCAGCGAGGGACAGTTCATGAACACTGAAGCTTTCTTT
TRBJ2-7,.,TRBV28,.,CASNPNGRATQYF,TGTGCCAGCAACCCGAATGGCAGGGCCACGCAGTACTTC
TRBJ1-3,.,TRBV15,.,CATSRDPGVGNTIYF,TGTGCCACCAGCAGAGATCCCGGGGTTGGAAACACCATATATTTT
TRBJ1-2,few,TRBV6-5,TRBD1,CASSWDRGPSWSYTF,TGTGCCAGCAGTTGGGACAGGGGGCCTTCCTGGAGCTACACCTTC
TRBJ1-4,.,TRBV9,TRBD1,CASSVTGGDREKLFF,TGTGCCAGCAGCGTCACAGGGGGCGATCGTGAAAAACTGTTTTTT
TRBJ2-5,.,TRBV15,TRBD2,CATSGHPGLAEETQYF,TGTGCCACCAGCGGGCATCCGGGACTAGCCGAAGAGACCCAGTACTTC
TRBJ2-1,few,TRBV28,TRBD2,CATGLDYNEQFF,TGTGCCACGGGACTAGACTACAATGAGCAGTTCTTC
TRBJ2-6,.,TRBV7-8,.,CASSAFSGKISGANVLTF,TGTGCCAGCAGCGCCTTTAGCGGTAAAATCTCTGGGGCCAACGTCCTGACTTTC
TRBJ2-5,.,TRBV4-1,TRBD2,CASSQEGAGVETQYF,TGCGCCAGCAGCCAAGAAGGAGCGGGAGTGGAGACCCAGTACTTC
TRBJ1-5,.,TRBV28,.,CASSLNGEQPQHF,TGTGCCAGCAGTTTAAATGGGGAGCAGCCCCAGCATTTT
TRBJ2-3,.,TRBV7-9,TRBD1,CASSFGTGDTDTQYF,TGTGCCAGCAGCTTCGGGACAGGGGATACAGATACGCAGTATTTT
TRBJ1-3,few,TRBV28,.,CASISEGLNTIYF,TGTGCCAGCATCTCGGAGGGGTTAAACACCATATATTTT
TRBJ2-3,.,TRBV2,TRBD2,CASRGTSGAAGQYF,TGTGCCAGCAGGGGGACTAGCGGGGCGGCCGGGCAGTATTTT
TRBJ1-1,.,TRBV4-1,.,CASSQDRGAGNTEAFF,TGCGCCAGCAGCCAAGATCGGGGGGCCGGGAACACTGAAGCTTTCTTT
TRBJ1-1,.,TRBV29-1,TRBD1,CSVDFKPGQINTEAFF,TGCAGCGTCGACTTTAAACCGGGACAGATTAACACTGAAGCTTTCTTT
TRBJ2-1,.,TRBV27,.,CASSSSRGIGSYNEQFF,TGTGCCAGCAGTTCAAGCCGGGGAATTGGCTCCTACAATGAGCAGTTCTTC
TRBJ2-5,.,TRBV5-1,TRBD2,CASRAGGEQETQYF,TGCGCCAGCCGGGCGGGAGGGGAACAAGAGACCCAGTACTTC
TRBJ2-1,.,TRBV2,TRBD2,CASSVGTSADNEQFF,TGTGCCAGCAGTGTTGGGACTAGCGCCGACAATGAGCAGTTCTTC
TRBJ2-7,.,TRBV4-2,.,CASSQETGRYEQYF,TGTGCCAGCAGCCAAGAAACTGGGAGGTACGAGCAGTACTTC
TRBJ2-1,.,TRBV7-2,.,CASSLLYEQFF,TGTGCCAGCAGCCTCCTCTACGAGCAGTTCTTC
TRBJ2-1,once,TRBV7-9,.,CASSLAQGGRNEQFF,TGTGCCAGCAGCTTAGCGCAAGGAGGGCGGAATGAGCAGTTCTTC
TRBJ1-1,.,TRBV7-9,.,CASSPRRDITYTEAFF,TGTGCCAGCAGCCCCAGGCGGGATATAACGTACACTGAAGCTTTCTTT
TRBJ2-5,once,TRBV5-4,.,CASSLTGMYQETQYF,TGTGCCAGCAGCTTGACAGGGATGTACCAAGAGACCCAGTACTTC
TRBJ1-1,few,TRBV18,.,CASSPGSTGTEAFF,TGTGCCAGCTCCCCCGGGTCCACAGGGACTGAAGCTTTCTTT
TRBJ1-3,.,TRBV4-1,.,CASSQVSRDSGNTIYF,TGCGCCAGCAGCCAAGTATCCCGAGACTCTGGAAACACCATATATTTT
TRBJ1-4,.,TRBV7-6,.,CASSLRTASTNEKLFF,TGTGCCAGCAGCCTAAGGACAGCTTCAACTAATGAAAAACTGTTTTTT
TRBJ1-6,.,TRBV2,.,CASSVRVSYNSPLHF,TGTGCCAGTAGTGTCCGAGTCTCCTATAATTCACCCCTCCACTTT
TRBJ1-1,few,TRBV19,TRBD1,CASSAGTANTEAFF,TGTGCCAGTAGTGCCGGGACAGCGAACACTGAAGCTTTCTTT
TRBJ1-5,once,TRBV19,TRBD1,CASIQGAGQPQHF,TGTGCCAGTATTCAGGGGGCAGGGCAGCCCCAGCATTTT
TRBJ1-1,few,TRBV5-1,TRBD1,CASSIPGGTEAFF,TGCGCCAGCAGCATACCAGGGGGTACTGAAGCTTTCTTT
TRBJ2-3,once,TRBV29-1,TRBD2,CSVASGLAADTQYF,TGCAGCGTGGCCTCGGGACTAGCGGCGGATACGCAGTATTTT
TRBJ1-2,few,TRBV6-5,TRBD1,CASSYSKQGAYGYTF,TGTGCCAGCAGTTACTCGAAACAGGGGGCCTATGGCTACACCTTC
TRBJ2-4,.,TRBV5-6,.,CASSFRAGVQNIQYF,TGTGCCAGCAGCTTTAGGGCCGGGGTACAAAACATTCAGTACTTC
TRBJ2-5,.,TRBV7-9,TRBD1,CASSSPIDRDGSETQYF,TGTGCCAGCAGCTCCCCAATCGACAGGGACGGTTCAGAGACCCAGTACTTC
TRBJ2-2,.,TRBV7-8,TRBD1,CASRAGTGDTGELFF,TGTGCCAGCAGGGCCGGGACAGGGGACACCGGGGAGCTGTTTTTT
TRBJ1-1,.,TRBV6-1,.,CASSPIQGEAFF,TGTGCCAGCAGTCCGATCCAGGGTGAAGCTTTCTTT